The clone carrying this TCR beta chain was counted once. This sample stems from a study of blood T cell repertoires in COVID-19. Study in general: COVID-19 samples, acute and convalescent, were from the United States, Italy and Spain. The analysed material was cDNA or gDNA that came from T cells, B-cell-depleted T cells, or PBMCs.

The repertoire was sequenced with immunoSEQ multiplex PCR; TCRdb's copy has only in-frame clones and lacks some. This table has about 89,000 clones, 88% appearing once. V shed 1 base and J shed 4 bases, with 9 bases lying between them. The length of the CDR3 is 14 residues. The material sequenced was peripheral blood. The TCR originated in a man aged 55 to 69 with acute or convalescent COVID-19. The genes are TRBV5-3 and TRBJ1-3, with a possible D match to TRBD1 (6 bases). Being an ORF, TRBV5-3 has a function that is uncertain. CDR3 sequence reads: CARSLPGEGNTIYF. DNA of the CDR3: TGTGCCAGAAGCTTGCCAGGGGAAGGAAACACCATATATTTT.